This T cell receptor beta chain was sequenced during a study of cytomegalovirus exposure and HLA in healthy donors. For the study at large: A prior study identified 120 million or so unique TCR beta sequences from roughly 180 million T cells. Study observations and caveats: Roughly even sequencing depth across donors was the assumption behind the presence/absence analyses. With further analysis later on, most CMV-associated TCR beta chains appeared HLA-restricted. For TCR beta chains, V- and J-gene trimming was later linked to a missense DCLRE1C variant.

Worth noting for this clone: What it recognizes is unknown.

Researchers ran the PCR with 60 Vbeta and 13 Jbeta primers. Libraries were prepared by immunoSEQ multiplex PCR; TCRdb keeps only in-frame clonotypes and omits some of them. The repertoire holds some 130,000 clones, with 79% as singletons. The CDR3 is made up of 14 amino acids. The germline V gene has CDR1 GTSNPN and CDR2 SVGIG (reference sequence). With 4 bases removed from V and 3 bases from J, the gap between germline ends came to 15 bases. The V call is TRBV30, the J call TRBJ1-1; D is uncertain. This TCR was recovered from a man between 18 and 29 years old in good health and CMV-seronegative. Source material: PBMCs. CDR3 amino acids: CAWNTLLKDTEAFF. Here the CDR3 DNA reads TGTGCCTGGAACACCCTACTAAAGGACACTGAAGCTTTCTTT.